The rows below give T cell receptor beta chains drawn from one sample of a study of CD8 T cells in Susac syndrome. TCRdb ran MiXCR on the immunoSEQ multiplex PCR reads and lists one entry per CDR3 protein. The top ten clones hold roughly 0.088% of a sample with 180,000 or so distinct CDR3 sequences, roughly 95% of them seen once. Sample: CD4+ T cells from PBMCs. These TCRs come from a human donor with multiple sclerosis. Each CDR3 is given with its conserved first and last residue. Each record gives: clone size, V gene, D gene, J gene, CDR3 protein, CDR3 DNA. D genes are given only for firm matches. Size is stated for part of the rows, as once, few or many counts, or as a class when the clone is expanded.

.	TRBV5-1	TRBD2	TRBJ2-7	CASSHRTSGYEQYF	TGCGCCAGCAGCCACAGGACTAGCGGGTACGAGCAGTACTTC
.	TRBV7-9	.	TRBJ2-7	CASSPRPPYF	TGTGCCAGCAGCCCCCGCCCCCCGTACTTC
.	TRBV4-1	TRBD2	TRBJ2-1	CASSSSGRGLFNEQFF	TGCGCCAGCAGCAGTAGCGGGAGGGGCCTCTTCAATGAGCAGTTCTTC
.	TRBV27	.	TRBJ2-2	CASSLFNPGTGELFF	TGTGCCAGCAGTTTATTCAACCCTGGTACCGGGGAGCTGTTTTTT
once	TRBV20-1	.	TRBJ2-7	CSALRGGQWGYEQYF	TGCAGTGCCCTTAGGGGGGGTCAGTGGGGCTACGAGCAGTACTTC
.	TRBV5-1	.	TRBJ1-3	CASSLEGNTIYF	TGCGCCAGCAGCTTGGAGGGGAACACCATATATTTT
.	TRBV12-3/TRBV12-4	.	TRBJ2-1	CASSTETKGLQFF	TGTGCCAGCAGTACCGAGACCAAGGGATTGCAGTTCTTC
.	TRBV29-1	.	TRBJ2-5	CSATNPAGFKKTQYF	TGCAGCGCTACGAATCCGGCGGGATTCAAGAAGACCCAGTACTTC
.	TRBV20-1	.	TRBJ1-1	CSASQGGVNTEAFF	TGCAGTGCTAGTCAAGGGGGAGTTAACACTGAAGCTTTCTTT
.	TRBV10-2	.	TRBJ2-5	CASSESPGGQTQYF	TGCGCCAGCAGTGAGTCGCCAGGTGGCCAGACCCAGTACTTC
few	TRBV3-1	TRBD1	TRBJ2-4	CASSQDSGTGDIQYF	TGTGCCAGCAGCCAGGACTCCGGGACAGGAGACATTCAGTACTTC
.	TRBV7-8	TRBD2	TRBJ2-5	CASRKIAGGRQETQYF	TGTGCCAGCAGAAAGATAGCGGGGGGGCGTCAAGAGACCCAGTACTTC
.	TRBV20-1	.	TRBJ2-1	CSASSSGPHNEQFF	TGCAGTGCTAGTAGCAGCGGGCCCCACAATGAGCAGTTCTTC
.	TRBV9	.	TRBJ2-2	CASSVSNTGELFF	TGTGCCAGCAGTGTATCGAACACCGGGGAGCTGTTTTTT